This T cell receptor (beta chain) was identified during a study of CD8 T cells in Susac syndrome. cDNA came from approximately 0.5 to 1 ug RNA primed by random hexamers. TCRdb re-called the immunoSEQ multiplex PCR reads with MiXCR, one entry per CDR3 protein. Among around 160,000 distinct CDR3 sequences listed, 93% were seen once. TEMRA cells were FACS-enriched, while CD8+ and CD4+ T cells were negatively isolated. This clonotype occurred a few times. The CDR3 is 13 residues long. Between the trimmed V and J ends, which lost 2 bases and 1 base, there was a span of 4 bases. Germline V gives CDR1 MNHEY, CDR2 SVGAGI.

This TCR derives from a human donor in good health. This rearrangement joins TRBV6-5 to TRBJ2-3; D is uncertain. The specimen was CD4+ T cells from PBMCs. The CDR3 DNA sequence: TGTGCCAGCAGTTACCCGGGCACAGATACGCAGTATTTT. As protein: CASSYPGTDTQYF.